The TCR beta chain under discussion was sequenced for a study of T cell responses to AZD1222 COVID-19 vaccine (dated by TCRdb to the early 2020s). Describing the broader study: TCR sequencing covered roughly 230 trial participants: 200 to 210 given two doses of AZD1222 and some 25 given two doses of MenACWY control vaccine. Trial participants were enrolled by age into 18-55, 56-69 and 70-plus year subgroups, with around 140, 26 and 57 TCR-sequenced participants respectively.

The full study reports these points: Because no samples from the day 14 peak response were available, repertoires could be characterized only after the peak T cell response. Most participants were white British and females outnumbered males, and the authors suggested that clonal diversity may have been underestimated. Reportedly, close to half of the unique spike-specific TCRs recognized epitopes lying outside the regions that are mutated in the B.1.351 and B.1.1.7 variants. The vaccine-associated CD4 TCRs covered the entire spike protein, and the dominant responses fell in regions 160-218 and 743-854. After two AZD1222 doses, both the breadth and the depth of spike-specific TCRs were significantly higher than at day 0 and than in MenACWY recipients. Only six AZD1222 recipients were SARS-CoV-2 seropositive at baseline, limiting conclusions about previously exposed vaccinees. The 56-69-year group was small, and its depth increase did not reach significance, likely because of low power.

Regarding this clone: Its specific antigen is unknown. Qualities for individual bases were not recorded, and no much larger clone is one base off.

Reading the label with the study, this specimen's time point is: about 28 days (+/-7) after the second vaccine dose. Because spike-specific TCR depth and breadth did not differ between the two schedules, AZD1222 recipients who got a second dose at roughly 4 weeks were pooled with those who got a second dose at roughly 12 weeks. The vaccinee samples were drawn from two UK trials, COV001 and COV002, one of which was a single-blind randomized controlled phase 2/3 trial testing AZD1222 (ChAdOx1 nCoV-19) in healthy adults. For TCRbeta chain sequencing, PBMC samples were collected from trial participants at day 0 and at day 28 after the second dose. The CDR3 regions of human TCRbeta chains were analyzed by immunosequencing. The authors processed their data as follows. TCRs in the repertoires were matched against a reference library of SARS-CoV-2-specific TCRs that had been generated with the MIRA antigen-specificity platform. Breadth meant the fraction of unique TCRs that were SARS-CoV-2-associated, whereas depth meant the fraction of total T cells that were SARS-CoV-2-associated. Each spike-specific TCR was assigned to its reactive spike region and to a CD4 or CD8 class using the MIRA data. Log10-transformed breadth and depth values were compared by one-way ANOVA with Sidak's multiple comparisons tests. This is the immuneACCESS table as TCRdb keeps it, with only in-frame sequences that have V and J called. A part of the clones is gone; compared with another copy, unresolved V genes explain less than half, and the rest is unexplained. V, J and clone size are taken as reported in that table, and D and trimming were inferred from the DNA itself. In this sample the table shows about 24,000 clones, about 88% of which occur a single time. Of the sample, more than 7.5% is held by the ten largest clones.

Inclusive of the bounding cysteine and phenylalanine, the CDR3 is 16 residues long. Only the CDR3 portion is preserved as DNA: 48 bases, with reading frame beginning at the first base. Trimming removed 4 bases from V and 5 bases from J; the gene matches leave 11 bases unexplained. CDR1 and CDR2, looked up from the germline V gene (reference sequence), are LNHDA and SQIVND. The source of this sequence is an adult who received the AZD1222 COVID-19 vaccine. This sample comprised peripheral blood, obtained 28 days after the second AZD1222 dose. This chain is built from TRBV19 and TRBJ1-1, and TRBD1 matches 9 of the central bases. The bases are TGTGCCAGTAGTAACGTCCCGGGACAGGGAACAACTGAAGCTTTCTTT. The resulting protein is CASSNVPGQGTTEAFF.